These T cell receptor beta chains were read from a single sample in a study of shared clonotypes between healthy human individuals. Using immunoSEQ multiplex PCR, the repertoire was profiled, and TCRdb retains in-frame clones only, with some absent. The table records millions of clones, around 96% of them present only once. The sequenced sample consisted of naive CD8+ T cells sorted from blood. All receptors derive from a man between 18 and 29 years old in good health. Each CDR3 is given with its conserved first and last residue. A D gene is named only where the DNA matches it firmly. Expanded clones get a size class; other rows say once, few or many, or leave the size out.

>TRBV11-2|.|.|TRBJ2-7
TGTGCCAGCAGCCCCGGACTCTATTTGGACTTC
CASSPGLYLDF
>TRBV6-5|.|.|TRBJ1-3
TGTGCCACAGTTACTGGAAACACCATATATTTT
CATVTGNTIYF
>TRBV6-5|.|.|TRBJ2-5
TGTGCCAGCAGGCACCACCGGGAAATAAGGGGGACCCAGTACTTC
CASRHHREIRGTQYF
>TRBV7-9|TRBD1|.|TRBJ2-5
TGTGCCAGCAGCTTAGCCCCAGGACAGGTCCAAGAGACCCAGTACTTC
CASSLAPGQVQETQYF
>TRBV27|TRBD2|.|TRBJ2-2
TGTGCCAGCGGAGTCCTTTTCGGGGGGGCCCGAGGCGGGGAGCTGTTTTTT
CASGVLFGGARGGELFF
>TRBV4-1|TRBD1|.|TRBJ1-1
TGCGCCAGCAGCCAAGAGGAGGGGGCGGTGAACACTGAAGCTTTCTTT
CASSQEEGAVNTEAFF
>TRBV27|.|.|TRBJ2-7
TGTGCCAGCAGCGCCACTTCGAGCTCCTACGAGCAGTACTTC
CASSATSSSYEQYF
>TRBV6-6|.|.|TRBJ1-1
TGTGCCAGCAGTTACGAGGCCAACACTGAAGCTTTCTTT
CASSYEANTEAFF
>TRBV7-3|.|.|TRBJ2-5
TGTGCCAGCAGCCCAGGACTAGGGGGGGCGCGGACCCAGTACTTC
CASSPGLGGARTQYF
>TRBV27|TRBD1|.|TRBJ2-7
TGTGCCAGCAGTACGACAGGGGGAGGCTACGAGCAGTACTTC
CASSTTGGGYEQYF
>TRBV5-8|.|.|TRBJ2-3
TGTGCCAGCAGGGCGGCTGAATACACAGATACGCAGTATTTT
CASRAAEYTDTQYF
>TRBV6-5|TRBD1|.|TRBJ1-2
TGTGCCACCAAGACAGGGGCGGACGGTGGCTACACCTTC
CATKTGADGGYTF
>TRBV4-3|TRBD2|once|TRBJ2-1
TGCGCCAGCAGCCCCCGACTAGCGGTTGATGAGCAGTTCTTC
CASSPRLAVDEQFF
>TRBV4-1|TRBD2|.|TRBJ2-1
TGCGCCAGCAGCCCAAGGACTAGTATACTCAATGAGCAGTTCTTC
CASSPRTSILNEQFF
>TRBV29-1|.|.|TRBJ2-7
TGCAGCGTTGAAGCAGGGAGCTCCTACGAGCAGTACTTC
CSVEAGSSYEQYF
>TRBV2|.|.|TRBJ1-4
TGTGCCAGGATGGACGGTGAAAAACTGTTTTTT
CARMDGEKLFF
>TRBV7-9|TRBD2|.|TRBJ2-7
TGTGCCAGCAGCCCGCCGGCGGGAGGGTACGAGCAGTACTTC
CASSPPAGGYEQYF
>TRBV7-9|TRBD1|.|TRBJ1-2
TGTGCCAGCAGCCCCTCGACAGGGATTTATGGCTACACCTTC
CASSPSTGIYGYTF
>TRBV2|.|.|TRBJ1-1
TGTGCCTCCAAGGACGGGGACACTGAAGCTTTCTTT
CASKDGDTEAFF
>TRBV7-8|.|.|TRBJ1-1
TGTGCCAGCAGCTTATTCGGCACTGAAGCTTTCTTT
CASSLFGTEAFF
>TRBV28|.|once|TRBJ2-7
TGTGCCAGCAGTTTGCCGCCGTTCGGGGGTTCCTACGAGCAGTACTTC
CASSLPPFGGSYEQYF
>TRBV7-9|.|.|TRBJ2-7
TGTGCCAGCAGCTTAGCGAAACTCGAGCAGTACTTC
CASSLAKLEQYF
>TRBV9|.|.|TRBJ2-1
TGTGCCAGCAGCCTGGGCAATGAGCAGTTCTTC
CASSLGNEQFF
>TRBV5-1|.|.|TRBJ2-7
TGCGCCAGCAGCTACCACCTCCGGGACGACTCCTACGAGCAGTACTTC
CASSYHLRDDSYEQYF
>TRBV30|.|few|TRBJ1-1
TGTGCCTGGAGTTATGGGAACACTGAAGCTTTCTTT
CAWSYGNTEAFF
>TRBV6-5|.|once|TRBJ1-1
TGTGCCAGCAGCCCGGGGGGTTCTGAAGCTTTCTTT
CASSPGGSEAFF
>TRBV9|.|.|TRBJ1-5
TGTGCCAGCAGCCCTTGGGGCAGCGGGCAGCCCCAGCATTTT
CASSPWGSGQPQHF
>TRBV4-3|TRBD2|.|TRBJ2-4
TGCGCCAGCAGCCTTTTGGGACTAGCTGGCAAAAACATTCAGTACTTC
CASSLLGLAGKNIQYF
>TRBV10-3|TRBD1|.|TRBJ2-1
TGTGCCGCGACAGGGGGTCCAGATTCCAACAATGAGCAGTTCTTC
CAATGGPDSNNEQFF
>TRBV14|.|once|TRBJ2-5
TGTGCCAGCAGCTATCTTAACCAAGAGACCCAGTACTTC
CASSYLNQETQYF
>TRBV5-4|.|.|TRBJ1-5
TGTGCCAGAGTCGGGCAGCGCGATCAGCCCCAGCATTTT
CARVGQRDQPQHF
>TRBV6-6|.|.|TRBJ2-7
TGTGCCAGCAGTTACTCGACTCTGGACAGCTCCTACGAGCAGTACTTC
CASSYSTLDSSYEQYF
>TRBV6-6|TRBD2|.|TRBJ2-5
TGTGCCAGCAGTCTACGACTAGCGGCACAAGAGACCCAGTACTTC
CASSLRLAAQETQYF
>TRBV4-1|.|.|TRBJ2-7
TGCGCCAGCAGCCAAGATCGTGAGGGAGGCGACGAGCAGTACTTC
CASSQDREGGDEQYF
>TRBV7-9|.|.|TRBJ2-5
TGTGCCAGCAGCCGACTAGTCCAAGAGACCCAGTACTTC
CASSRLVQETQYF
>TRBV27|.|.|TRBJ1-5
TGTGCCAGCAGTTTATCAGTGGAGGGGGGACAGCCCCAGCATTTT
CASSLSVEGGQPQHF
>TRBV7-8|.|.|TRBJ2-7
TGTGCCAGCAGCTTAGGAGGGAAAAGAGGCTACGAGCAGTACTTC
CASSLGGKRGYEQYF
>TRBV6-5|.|few|TRBJ1-2
TGTGCCAGCAGCACAGGGAATGGCTACACCTTC
CASSTGNGYTF
>TRBV27|.|.|TRBJ2-3
TGTGCCAGCAGTTTCGGTAGCACAGATACGCAGTATTTT
CASSFGSTDTQYF
>TRBV29-1|TRBD1|.|TRBJ1-2
TGCAGCGTTGACGGTCCCGGGACAGATGGCTACACCTTC
CSVDGPGTDGYTF
>TRBV7-2|.|.|TRBJ2-5
TGTGCCAGCAGCTTAGCGGAGGGATACGAGACCCAGTACTTC
CASSLAEGYETQYF
>TRBV13|.|.|TRBJ2-7
TGTGCCAGCAGCTTAGTAGGGGGGCGCCTAATCCACGAGCAGTACTTC
CASSLVGGRLIHEQYF
>TRBV5-6|TRBD2|.|TRBJ2-7
TGTGCCAGCAGCCCGGGACTAGCGGGAGTTTTCTACGAGCAGTACTTC
CASSPGLAGVFYEQYF
>TRBV5-1|TRBD2|.|TRBJ2-1
TGCGCCAGCAGCTTGAGCGGGATCCCCGGGAATGAGCAGTTCTTC
CASSLSGIPGNEQFF
>TRBV15|.|once|TRBJ1-4
TGTGCCACCAGCAGAGGGTATGAAGGTGAAAAACTGTTTTTT
CATSRGYEGEKLFF